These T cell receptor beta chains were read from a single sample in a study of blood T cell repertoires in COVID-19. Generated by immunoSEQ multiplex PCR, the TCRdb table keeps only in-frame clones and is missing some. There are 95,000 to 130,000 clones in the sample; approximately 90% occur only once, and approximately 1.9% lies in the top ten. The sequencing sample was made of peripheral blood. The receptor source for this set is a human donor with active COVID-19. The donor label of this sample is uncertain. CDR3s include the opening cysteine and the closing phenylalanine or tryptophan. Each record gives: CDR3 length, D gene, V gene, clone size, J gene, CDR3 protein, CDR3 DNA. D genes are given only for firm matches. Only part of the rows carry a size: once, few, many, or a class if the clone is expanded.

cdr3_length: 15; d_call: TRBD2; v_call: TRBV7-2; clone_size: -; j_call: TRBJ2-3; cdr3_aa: CASSQTSGGANTQYF; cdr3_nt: TGTGCCAGCAGCCAAACTAGCGGGGGGGCGAATACGCAGTATTTT
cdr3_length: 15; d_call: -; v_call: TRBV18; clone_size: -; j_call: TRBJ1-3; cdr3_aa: CASSPQGGSGNTIYF; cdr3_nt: TGTGCCAGCTCACCACAGGGAGGCTCTGGAAACACCATATATTTT
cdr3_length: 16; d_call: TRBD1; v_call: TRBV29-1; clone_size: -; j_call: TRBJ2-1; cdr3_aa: CSVRPSLGQGRLGQFF; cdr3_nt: TGCAGCGTTAGACCATCACTGGGACAGGGGCGATTGGGGCAGTTCTTC
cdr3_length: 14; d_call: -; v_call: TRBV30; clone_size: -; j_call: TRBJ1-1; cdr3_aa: CAWSVTGKNTEAFF; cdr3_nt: TGTGCCTGGAGTGTAACCGGTAAAAACACTGAAGCTTTCTTT
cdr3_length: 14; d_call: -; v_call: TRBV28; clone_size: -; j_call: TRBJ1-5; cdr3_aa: CASRRTGSNQPQHF; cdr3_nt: TGTGCCAGCAGGCGTACAGGGTCGAATCAGCCCCAGCATTTT
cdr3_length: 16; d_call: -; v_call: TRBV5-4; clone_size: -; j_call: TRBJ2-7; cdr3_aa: CASSSDLDRSSRTIAF; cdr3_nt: TGTGCCAGCAGCTCTGACCTTGACAGGTCCTCCCGAACTATCGCGTTC
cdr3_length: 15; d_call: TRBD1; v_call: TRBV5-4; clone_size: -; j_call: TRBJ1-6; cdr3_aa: CANSLARGENSPLHF; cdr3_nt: TGTGCCAACAGCTTGGCCAGGGGGGAGAATTCACCCCTCCACTTT
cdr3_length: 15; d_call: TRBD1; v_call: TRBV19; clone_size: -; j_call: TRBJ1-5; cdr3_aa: CASRLRGPFNQPQHF; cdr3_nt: TGTGCCAGTAGATTAAGGGGGCCCTTCAATCAGCCCCAGCATTTT
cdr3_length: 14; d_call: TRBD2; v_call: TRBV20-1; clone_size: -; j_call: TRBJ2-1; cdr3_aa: CSASPAGDYNEQFF; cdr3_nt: TGCAGTGCTAGTCCAGCGGGGGATTACAATGAGCAGTTCTTC
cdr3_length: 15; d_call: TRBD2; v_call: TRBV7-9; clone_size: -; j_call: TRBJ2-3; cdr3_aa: CASSKTSGSTDTQYF; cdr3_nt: TGTGCCAGCAGCAAAACTAGCGGGAGCACAGATACGCAGTATTTT
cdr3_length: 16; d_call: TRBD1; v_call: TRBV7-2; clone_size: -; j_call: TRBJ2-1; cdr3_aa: CASSLDGTGTYNEQFF; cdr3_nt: TGTGCCAGCAGCTTAGATGGGACAGGGACCTACAATGAGCAGTTCTTC
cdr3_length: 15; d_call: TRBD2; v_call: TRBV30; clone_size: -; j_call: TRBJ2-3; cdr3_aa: CAWSVASGGADTQYF; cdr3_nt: TGTGCCTGGAGTGTCGCTAGCGGGGGGGCTGATACGCAGTATTTT
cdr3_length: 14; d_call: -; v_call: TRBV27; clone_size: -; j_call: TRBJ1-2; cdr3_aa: CASSFTGLQYGYTF; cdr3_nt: TGTGCCAGCAGTTTCACAGGGTTACAATATGGCTACACCTTC
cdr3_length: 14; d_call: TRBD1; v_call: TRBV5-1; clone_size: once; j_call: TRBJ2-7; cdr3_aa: CASSGGTGGHEQYF; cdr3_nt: TGCGCCAGCAGCGGCGGGACAGGGGGGCACGAGCAGTACTTC
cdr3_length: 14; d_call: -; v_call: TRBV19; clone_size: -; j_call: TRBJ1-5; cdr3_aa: CASSPPAGNQPQHF; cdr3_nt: TGTGCCAGTAGTCCCCCGGCCGGGAATCAGCCCCAGCATTTT
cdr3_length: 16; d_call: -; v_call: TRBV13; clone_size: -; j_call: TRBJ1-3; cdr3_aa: CASSRRGGVAGNTIYF; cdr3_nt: TGTGCCAGCAGCCGGCGTGGGGGGGTAGCAGGAAACACCATATATTTT
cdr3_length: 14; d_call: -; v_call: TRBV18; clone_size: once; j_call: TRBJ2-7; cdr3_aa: CASSPLRGSYEQYF; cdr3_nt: TGTGCCAGCTCACCACTTAGGGGCTCCTACGAGCAGTACTTC
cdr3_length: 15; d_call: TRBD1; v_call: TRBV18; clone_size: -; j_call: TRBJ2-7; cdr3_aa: CASSPPGQGPYEQYF; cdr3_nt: TGTGCCAGCTCACCTCCGGGACAGGGACCCTACGAGCAGTACTTC
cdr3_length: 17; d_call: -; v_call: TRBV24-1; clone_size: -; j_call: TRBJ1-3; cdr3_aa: CATRLVAGLYSGNTIYF; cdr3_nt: TGTGCCACCAGATTGGTGGCAGGGCTTTACTCTGGAAACACCATATATTTT
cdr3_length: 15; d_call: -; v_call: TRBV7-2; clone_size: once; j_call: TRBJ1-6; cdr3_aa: CASSLFPGENSPLHF; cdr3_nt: TGTGCCAGCAGCTTATTCCCAGGGGAGAATTCACCCCTCCACTTT
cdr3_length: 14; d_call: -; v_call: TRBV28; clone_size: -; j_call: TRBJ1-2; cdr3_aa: CASSLASPGYGYTF; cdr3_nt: TGTGCCAGCAGTTTGGCCAGCCCAGGCTATGGCTACACCTTC
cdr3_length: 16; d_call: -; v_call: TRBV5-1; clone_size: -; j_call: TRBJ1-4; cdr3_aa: CASSLALTGGNEKLFF; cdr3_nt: TGCGCCAGCAGCTTGGCCTTAACGGGGGGGAATGAAAAACTGTTTTTT
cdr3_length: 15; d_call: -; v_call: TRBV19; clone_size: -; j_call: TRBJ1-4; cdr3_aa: CASSSQAATNEKLFF; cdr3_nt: TGTGCCAGTAGTTCACAGGCCGCAACTAATGAAAAACTGTTTTTT
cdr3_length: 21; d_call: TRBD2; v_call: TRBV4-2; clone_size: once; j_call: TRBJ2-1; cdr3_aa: CASSQDFDRSGARGAYNEQFF; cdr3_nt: TGTGCCAGCAGCCAAGATTTCGATAGGAGCGGGGCTCGTGGGGCATACAATGAGCAGTTCTTC
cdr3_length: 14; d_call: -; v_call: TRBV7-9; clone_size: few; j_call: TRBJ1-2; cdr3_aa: CASSLVAANYGYTF; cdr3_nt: TGTGCCAGCAGCTTAGTGGCAGCTAACTATGGCTACACCTTC
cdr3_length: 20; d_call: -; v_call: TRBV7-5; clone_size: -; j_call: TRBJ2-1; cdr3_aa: CARSLGPSGGYIPSYNEQFF; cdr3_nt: TGTGCCAGAAGCTTAGGGCCTAGCGGGGGGTATATCCCCTCCTACAATGAGCAGTTCTTC
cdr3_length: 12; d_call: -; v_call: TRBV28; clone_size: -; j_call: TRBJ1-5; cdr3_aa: CASRAGHQPQHF; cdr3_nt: TGTGCCAGCAGAGCGGGACATCAGCCCCAGCATTTT
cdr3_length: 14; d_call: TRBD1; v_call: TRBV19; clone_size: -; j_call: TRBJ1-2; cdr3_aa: CASRFGQGLAGYTF; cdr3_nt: TGTGCCAGTAGATTTGGACAGGGCTTAGCGGGCTACACCTTC
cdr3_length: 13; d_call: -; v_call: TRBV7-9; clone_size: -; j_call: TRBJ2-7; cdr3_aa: CASSLVYKDEQYF; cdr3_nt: TGTGCCAGCAGCTTAGTTTACAAAGACGAGCAGTACTTC
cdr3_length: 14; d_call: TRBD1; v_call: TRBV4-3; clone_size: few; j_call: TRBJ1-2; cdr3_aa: CASSQVTGGDGYTF; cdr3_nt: TGCGCCAGCAGCCAGGTAACAGGGGGCGATGGCTACACCTTC
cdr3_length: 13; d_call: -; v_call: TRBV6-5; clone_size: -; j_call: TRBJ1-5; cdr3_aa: CASRPWRDQPQHF; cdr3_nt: TGTGCCAGCCGCCCCTGGAGGGATCAGCCCCAGCATTTT
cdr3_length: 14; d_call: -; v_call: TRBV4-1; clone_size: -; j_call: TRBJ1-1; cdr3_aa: CASSQGLKSREAFF; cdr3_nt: TGCGCCAGCAGCCAAGGGTTGAAGTCCAGGGAAGCTTTCTTT
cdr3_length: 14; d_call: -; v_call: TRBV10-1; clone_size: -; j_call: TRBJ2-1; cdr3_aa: CASSDGGTNNEQFF; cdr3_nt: TGCGCCAGCAGTGATGGGGGGACCAACAATGAGCAGTTCTTC
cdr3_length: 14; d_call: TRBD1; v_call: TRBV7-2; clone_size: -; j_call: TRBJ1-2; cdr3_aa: CASSPQGTGNGYTF; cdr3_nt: TGTGCCAGCAGCCCCCAAGGGACAGGGAATGGCTACACCTTC
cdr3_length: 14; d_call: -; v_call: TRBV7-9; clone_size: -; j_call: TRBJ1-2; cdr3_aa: CASSSLFQRRGYTF; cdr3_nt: TGTGCCAGCAGCTCCCTATTCCAACGGAGGGGCTACACCTTC
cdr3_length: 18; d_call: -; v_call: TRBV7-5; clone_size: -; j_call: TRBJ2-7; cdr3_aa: CVRSLETSGDRGSYEQYF; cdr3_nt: TGTGTCAGAAGCTTAGAGACCTCTGGGGACAGGGGATCCTACGAGCAGTACTTC
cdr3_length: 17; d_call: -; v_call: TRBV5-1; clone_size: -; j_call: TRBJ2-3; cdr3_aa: CASSKLQGTESTDTQYF; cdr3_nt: TGCGCCAGCAGCAAACTACAAGGTACTGAGAGCACAGATACGCAGTATTTT
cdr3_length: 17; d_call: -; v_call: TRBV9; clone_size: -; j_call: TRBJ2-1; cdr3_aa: CASSIRQTGTFGNEQFF; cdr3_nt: TGTGCCAGCAGCATCCGTCAGACCGGGACTTTCGGCAATGAGCAGTTCTTC
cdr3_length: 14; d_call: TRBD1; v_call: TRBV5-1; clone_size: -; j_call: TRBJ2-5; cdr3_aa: CASSTGTAQETQYF; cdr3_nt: TGCGCCAGCAGCACGGGGACAGCACAAGAGACCCAGTACTTC
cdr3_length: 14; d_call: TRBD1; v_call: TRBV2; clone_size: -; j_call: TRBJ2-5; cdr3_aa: CASNWQGVQETQYF; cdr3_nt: TGTGCCAGCAATTGGCAGGGGGTGCAAGAGACCCAGTACTTC
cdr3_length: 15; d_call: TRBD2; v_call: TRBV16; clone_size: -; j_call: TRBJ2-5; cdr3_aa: CASSVGLAAQETQYF; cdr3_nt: TGTGCCAGCAGCGTGGGACTAGCGGCCCAAGAGACCCAGTACTTC